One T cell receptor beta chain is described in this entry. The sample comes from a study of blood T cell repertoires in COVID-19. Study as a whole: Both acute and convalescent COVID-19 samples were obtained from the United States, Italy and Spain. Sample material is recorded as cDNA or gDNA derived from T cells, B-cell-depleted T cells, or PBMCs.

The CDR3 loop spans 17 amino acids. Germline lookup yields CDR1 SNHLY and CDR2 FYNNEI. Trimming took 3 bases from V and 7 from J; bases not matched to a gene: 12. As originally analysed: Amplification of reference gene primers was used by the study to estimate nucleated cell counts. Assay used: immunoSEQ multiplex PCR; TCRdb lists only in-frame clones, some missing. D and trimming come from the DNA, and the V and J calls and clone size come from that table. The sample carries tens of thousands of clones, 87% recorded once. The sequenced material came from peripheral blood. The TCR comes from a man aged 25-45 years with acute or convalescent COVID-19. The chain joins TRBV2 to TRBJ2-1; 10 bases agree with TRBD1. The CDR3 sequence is CASSEIKAGTGENEQFF. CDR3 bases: TGTGCCAGCAGTGAGATCAAAGCCGGGACAGGGGAGAATGAGCAGTTCTTC. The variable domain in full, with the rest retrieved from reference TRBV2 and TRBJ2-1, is EPEVTQTPSHQVTQMGQEVILRCVPISNHLYFYWYRQILGQKVEFLVSFYNNEISEKSEIFDDQFSVERPDGSNFTLKIRSTKLEDSAMYFCASSEIKAGTGENEQFFGPGTRLTVL.